The clone carrying this T cell receptor beta chain was recorded once. Using immunoSEQ multiplex PCR, the repertoire was profiled, and TCRdb retains in-frame clones only, with some absent. The sample shows 2 million to 3 million clones, roughly nine tenths of them seen only once. The source of the sample is a study of shared clonotypes between healthy human individuals. Trimming at V came to 3 bases and at J to 4 bases, leaving 4 bases not matched to a gene. This CDR3 is built from 15 residues. CDR1 is SGHNT, CDR2 YYREEE, per germline (reference sequence). The sequence came from a man younger than 35 in good health. Source material: naive CD4+ T cells sorted from blood. Subset: CD45RA+ positively selected. The V gene is TRBV5-4, the J gene TRBJ2-5, with 12 bases matching TRBD1. The CDR3 region has the DNA TGTGCCAGCAGCTGGCCGGGACAGGGGGCAGAGACCCAGTACTTC. Its protein product is CASSWPGQGAETQYF.